The clone carrying this TCR beta chain was seen a single time. Per germline, CDR1 SGHRS and CDR2 YFSETQ. The V and J ends lost 1 base and 3 bases respectively, with 11 bases between them. The CDR3 contains 14 residues. As handled by the study authors: Reference gene primer amplification yielded estimated nucleated cell counts. Libraries were prepared by immunoSEQ multiplex PCR; TCRdb keeps only in-frame clonotypes and omits some of them. That table furnishes V, J and clone size, whereas the DNA furnished D and trimming. The top ten hold 3.5% to 4% of the sample, which has 140,000 or so clones, about four fifths seen once. The data stem from a study of blood T cell repertoires in COVID-19. Turning to the study itself: Sites across the United States, Italy and Spain contributed samples from acute and convalescent COVID-19. Sources were T cells, B-cell-depleted T cells, or PBMCs; the material itself was cDNA or gDNA.

The sequenced material came from peripheral blood. The J gene is TRBJ2-7, the V gene TRBV5-1; maybe TRBD1 (6 bases). The receptor was isolated from a man aged 70 or older who had recovered from COVID-19. CDR3 amino acids: CASSLWDMGYEQYF. DNA of the CDR3: TGCGCCAGCAGCTTGTGGGACATGGGCTACGAGCAGTACTTC.